Listed here is a single T cell receptor beta chain. The time point was: pretreatment peripheral blood. Disease in patients was locally advanced or metastatic urothelial carcinoma. The repertoire was sequenced with immunoSEQ multiplex PCR; TCRdb's copy has only in-frame clones and lacks some. Of about 51,000 clones listed, about 86% are singletons. V shed 10 bases and J 6 bases; nucleotides not matched to a gene: 8. The CDR3 totals 14 residues. The record originates from a study of PD-L1 blockade in urothelial cancer. Study in general: In the patient group, most of the roughly 30 were males with bladder-origin urothelial cancer. Blood-derived samples held a median approximately 140,000 T cells.

V is TRBV23-1 and J is TRBJ2-2, with 10 bases that match TRBD2. TRBV23-1 is an ORF, with its function uncertain. Sequencing used PBMCs, obtained around atezolizumab (anti-PD-L1) treatment. This clonotype was sampled from a man in his 60s with urothelial cancer. CDR3 protein: CANTSGVASGELFF. Here the CDR3 DNA reads TGCGCCAACACTAGCGGGGTAGCGTCCGGGGAGCTGTTTTTT.